Listed below are T cell receptor beta chains from one sample, sequenced in a study of cytomegalovirus exposure and HLA in healthy donors. Libraries were prepared by immunoSEQ multiplex PCR; TCRdb keeps only in-frame clonotypes and omits some of them. The sample consists of roughly 110,000 clones, around 80% of them appearing once. Sequencing was performed on PBMCs. The receptor source for this set is a female donor in good health and CMV-seronegative. CDR3s include the opening cysteine and the closing phenylalanine or tryptophan. A D gene is named only where the DNA matches it firmly. Rows give clone size only sometimes, using once, few, many, or a class for an expanded clone.

d_gene	v_gene	abundance	j_gene	CDR3nt	CDR3aa
TRBD2	TRBV19	.	TRBJ2-5	TGTGCCAGTAGTATGACTAGCTTCCAGGAGACCCAGTACTTC	CASSMTSFQETQYF
.	TRBV27	.	TRBJ2-1	TGTGCCAGCAGTTTACGACAGGCCTCCTACAATGAGCAGTTCTTC	CASSLRQASYNEQFF
TRBD1	TRBV9	.	TRBJ2-6	TGTGCCAGCAGCGTACGGCAGGGGGAGGCCAACGTCCTGACTTTC	CASSVRQGEANVLTF
.	TRBV19	.	TRBJ1-5	TGTGCCAGTACCATCCTTGGGGCCGGCCGGGGCAATCAGCCCCAGCATTTT	CASTILGAGRGNQPQHF
.	TRBV21-1	.	TRBJ1-1	TGTGCCAGCAGCGTTCCTCCGGGACAGGGAAACACTGAAGCTTTCTTT	CASSVPPGQGNTEAFF
TRBD2	TRBV7-9	.	TRBJ2-3	TGTGCCAGCAGGCTAGCGGGGCCAAGCACAGATACGCAGTATTTT	CASRLAGPSTDTQYF
.	TRBV19	.	TRBJ2-5	TGTGCCAGTAGTATTGTCCATCAAGAGACCCAGTACTTC	CASSIVHQETQYF
TRBD1	TRBV5-4	.	TRBJ1-2	TGTGCCAGCAGCCCAGGGGGCGCCTCGGACTATGGCTACACCTTC	CASSPGGASDYGYTF
TRBD2	TRBV5-1	.	TRBJ2-3	TGCGCCAGCAGCTTGGCGGCGGGGGGGGCCCGGGATACGCAGTATTTT	CASSLAAGGARDTQYF
.	TRBV15	.	TRBJ1-6	TGTGCCACCAGCAGAGTTGAGCGACCCCTCCACTTT	CATSRVERPLHF
.	TRBV7-2	.	TRBJ1-2	TGTGCCAGCAGCTCGACAGGACCCTATGGCTACACCTTC	CASSSTGPYGYTF
TRBD2	TRBV6-5	.	TRBJ2-2	TGTGCCAGCAGTTGGGGACTATCCAAAAGGGAGCTGTTTTTT	CASSWGLSKRELFF
TRBD1	TRBV14	few	TRBJ1-2	TGTGCCAGCAGCCAAGAGTCCAGGGGGGACTATGGCTACACCTTC	CASSQESRGDYGYTF
TRBD1	TRBV5-1	.	TRBJ2-7	TGCGCCAGCACCGGGACCTTCAGGGGGTCCTACGAGCAGTACTTC	CASTGTFRGSYEQYF
TRBD1	TRBV27	.	TRBJ2-7	TGTGCCAGCAGTCAGGGGGAACCTTCCTACGAGCAGTACTTC	CASSQGEPSYEQYF
.	TRBV10-2	.	TRBJ2-7	TGCGCCAGCAGTGAGTCCCGGGGTTGGAGCTCCTACGAGCAGTACTTC	CASSESRGWSSYEQYF
.	TRBV5-1	.	TRBJ1-2	TGCGCCAGCAGCTTGGCAGGTGCTGATGGCTACACCTTC	CASSLAGADGYTF
TRBD1	TRBV6-6	.	TRBJ2-3	TGTGCCAGCAGACCAGGGGGCAGCACAGATACGCAGTATTTT	CASRPGGSTDTQYF
TRBD1	TRBV14	.	TRBJ1-6	TGTGCCAGCAGCCAGGGACAGGGGGATAATTCACCCCTCCACTTT	CASSQGQGDNSPLHF
TRBD2	TRBV19	.	TRBJ2-5	TGTGCCAGTTCCCCGGACAGGGGACTAGCGGGGCTCCTAGAGACCCAGTACTTC	CASSPDRGLAGLLETQYF